This is a list of T cell receptor beta chains from one sample in a study of T cells in Graves' hyperthyroidism and ophthalmopathy. From the multiplex PCR reads, TCRdb called clonotypes with MiXCR, one entry per CDR3 protein. The repertoire consists of under 350,000 distinct CDR3 sequences, with over 15% occurring once and the leading ten covering approximately 60%. The sequencing sample was made of blood. Every receptor here comes from a woman aged 60-75 years with Graves' ophthalmopathy. Both conserved end residues are part of each CDR3. Each record gives: D gene, V gene, clone size, J gene, CDR3 DNA, CDR3 protein. A D gene is named only where the DNA matches it firmly. Size values are once, few and many counts, or a class for expanded clones, and some rows have none.

TRBD1	TRBV7-2	NA	TRBJ1-1	TGTGCCAGCAGCCGGGACAGGGTCGACACTGAAGCTTTCTTT	CASSRDRVDTEAFF
NA	TRBV5-1	NA	TRBJ1-1	TGCGCCAGCATTCGAATCCGCCGGGACGGACAACCTGAAGCTTTCTTT	CASIRIRRDGQPEAFF
TRBD1	TRBV29-1	many	TRBJ1-2	TGCAGCGAGGGGACAGGGGGCTATGGCTACACCTTC	CSEGTGGYGYTF
NA	TRBV7-2	many	TRBJ2-3	TGTGCCAGCAGCAAGTCTAGCGGCACAGATACGCAGTATTTT	CASSKSSGTDTQYF
TRBD1	TRBV15	NA	TRBJ1-2	TGTGCCACCAGCTTCGGGGACAGGGACTATGGCTACACCTTC	CATSFGDRDYGYTF
TRBD1	TRBV7-7	NA	TRBJ1-1	TGTGCCAGCAGCCGCAACGGGGGCGGACAGGGAAACACTGAAGCTTTCTTT	CASSRNGGGQGNTEAFF
NA	TRBV12-3/TRBV12-4	many	TRBJ1-2	TGTGCCAGACGACTCGAAGTAGGGTATGGCTACACCTTC	CARRLEVGYGYTF
TRBD1	TRBV27	once	TRBJ2-2	TGTGCCAGCAGAACAGGGGGCCTTAACACCGGGGAGCTGTTTTTT	CASRTGGLNTGELFF
TRBD2	TRBV29-1	NA	TRBJ2-3	TGCAGCGTGAGGACCGGGGGGGCCGGAGATACGCAGTATTTT	CSVRTGGAGDTQYF
NA	TRBV11-2	many	TRBJ2-1	TGTGCCAGCAGCCTACTGAGCGTTGAGCAGTTCTTC	CASSLLSVEQFF
NA	TRBV24-1	NA	TRBJ2-5	TGTGCCACCAGTGATTTAGAGACCCAGTACTTC	CATSDLETQYF
NA	TRBV28	NA	TRBJ2-1	TGTGCCAGCAGTTTAGTCGGGGACTCTTACAATGAGCAGTTCTTC	CASSLVGDSYNEQFF
NA	TRBV5-1	few	TRBJ2-7	TGCGCCAGCAGCCCCGGTATAGAGCAGTACTTC	CASSPGIEQYF
NA	TRBV12-3/TRBV12-4	many	TRBJ2-3	TGTGCCAGCAGCCCGCTAGCTAGCACAGATACGCAGTATTTT	CASSPLASTDTQYF
NA	TRBV29-1	many	TRBJ2-3	TGCAGCGTTCCACAGGGCGTTACGCAGTATTTT	CSVPQGVTQYF
NA	TRBV20-1	many	TRBJ2-7	TGCAGTGCCCCTAGCTCCTACGAGCAGTACTTC	CSAPSSYEQYF
NA	TRBV18	many	TRBJ2-7	TGTGCCAGCTCTATCACAGAAGAATACGAGCAGTACTTC	CASSITEEYEQYF
NA	TRBV6-1	many	TRBJ1-1	TGTGCCAGCGGGCGAAGTACACTGAACACTGAAGCTTTCTTT	CASGRSTLNTEAFF
NA	TRBV7-3	many	TRBJ2-1	TGTGCCAGCAGCTCGACCGGGACTAATGAGCAGTTCTTC	CASSSTGTNEQFF
NA	TRBV20-1	NA	TRBJ2-5	TGCAGTGCTAGAGTGCTAGGGACCTCTCGAGAGACCCAGTACTTC	CSARVLGTSRETQYF
TRBD2	TRBV2	many	TRBJ2-3	TGTGCCAGCAACAAGGAGCGGGGGGGCGTGGATACGCAGTATTTT	CASNKERGGVDTQYF
NA	TRBV29-1	many	TRBJ1-2	TGCAGCGTTGAAGAAGAGGAGGGCGTCTATGGCTACACCTTC	CSVEEEEGVYGYTF
NA	TRBV10-3	many	TRBJ2-5	TGTGCCATCAGTGAGTCAGGCCTACAAGAGACCCAGTACTTC	CAISESGLQETQYF
NA	TRBV7-2	many	TRBJ2-3	TGTGCCAGCAGCCCCTCGGGGTTCACAGATACGCAGTATTTT	CASSPSGFTDTQYF
TRBD2	TRBV20-1	many	TRBJ2-1	TGCAGTGCTAGACCCCCCGGGGCGGGAGGGCCCACAAATGAGCAGTTCTTC	CSARPPGAGGPTNEQFF
NA	TRBV5-1	many	TRBJ2-1	TGCGCCAGCAGCTTGAGGGGGGGGAATGAGCAGTTCTTC	CASSLRGGNEQFF
TRBD1	TRBV6-1	few	TRBJ2-7	TGTGCCAGCAGGACCGGGACAGACTCCTACGAGCAGTACTTC	CASRTGTDSYEQYF
NA	TRBV6-1	NA	TRBJ2-1	TGTGCCAGCACGGATCTGCTTTGGGCGGCGGGAAACGATGAGCAGTTCTTC	CASTDLLWAAGNDEQFF
TRBD1	TRBV12-3/TRBV12-4	NA	TRBJ1-1	TGTGCCAGCAGTGTGACAGGGATGAACACTGAAGCTTTCTTT	CASSVTGMNTEAFF
NA	TRBV29-1	many	TRBJ1-3	TGCAGCGCCGACGGACAGGGAAACACCATATATTTT	CSADGQGNTIYF
NA	TRBV7-9	NA	TRBJ1-4	TGTGCCAGCAGCGCCGGGCAAGGGGGTGATGAAAAACTGTTTTTT	CASSAGQGGDEKLFF
TRBD2	TRBV20-1	many	TRBJ2-2	TGCAGTGCCTTAGGGGAGGGCGTTCAATTGCTGTTTTTT	CSALGEGVQLLFF
NA	TRBV12-3/TRBV12-4	many	TRBJ1-5	TGTGCCAGCAGTTTCGGGGGGGGAGGCAATCAGCCCCAGCATTTT	CASSFGGGGNQPQHF
NA	TRBV28	many	TRBJ1-1	TGTGCCAGCAGTCCCGGGGACCGCACCACTGAAGCTTTCTTT	CASSPGDRTTEAFF
NA	TRBV14	NA	TRBJ2-5	TGTGCCAGCAGCCAACGAATCAGACGGGGTTTTTGGGAGACCCAGTACTTC	CASSQRIRRGFWETQYF
NA	TRBV28	NA	TRBJ2-7	TGTGCCAGCTTCCCTACGGGACACAGCTACGAGCAGTACTTC	CASFPTGHSYEQYF
NA	TRBV6-2/TRBV6-3	many	TRBJ1-1	TGTGCCAGCAGTTACCCGACTGGGGTTTGGTACACTGAAGCTTTCTTT	CASSYPTGVWYTEAFF
NA	TRBV7-6	many	TRBJ2-7	TGTGCCAGCAGCTCCTGGACGCTTTCCGAGCAGTACTTC	CASSSWTLSEQYF
TRBD1	TRBV12-3/TRBV12-4	many	TRBJ2-7	TGTGCCAGCAGTTTCGGGACAGGGGGTACCTACGAGCAGTACTTC	CASSFGTGGTYEQYF
TRBD2	TRBV7-9	few	TRBJ2-2	TGTGCCAGCAGCTACCTAGCGGGAGGCACCGGGGAGCTGTTTTTT	CASSYLAGGTGELFF
NA	TRBV11-3	many	TRBJ2-7	TGTGCCAGCAGCCGTGTGGGGGAGTACGAGCAGTACTTC	CASSRVGEYEQYF